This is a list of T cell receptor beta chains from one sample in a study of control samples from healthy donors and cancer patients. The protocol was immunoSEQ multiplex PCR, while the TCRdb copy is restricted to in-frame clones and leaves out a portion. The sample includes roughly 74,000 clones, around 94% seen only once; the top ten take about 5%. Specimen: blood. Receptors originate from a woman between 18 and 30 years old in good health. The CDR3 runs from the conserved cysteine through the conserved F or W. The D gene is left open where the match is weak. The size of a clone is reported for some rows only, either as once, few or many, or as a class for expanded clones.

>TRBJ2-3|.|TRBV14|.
TGTGCCAGCAGCCAAGATGTCAGGGGAAAGGATACGCAGTATTTT
CASSQDVRGKDTQYF
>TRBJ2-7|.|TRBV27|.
TGTGCCACCAAGAGTCCCGGACCCTACGAGCAGTACTTC
CATKSPGPYEQYF
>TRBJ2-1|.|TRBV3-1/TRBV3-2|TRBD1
TGTGCCAGCAGCCAAGGTCCTGACAGGGGAAATGAGCAGTTCTTC
CASSQGPDRGNEQFF
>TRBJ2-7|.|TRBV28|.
TGTGCCAGCGGGGGGGGGCTAGCGGTCGCCTACGAGCAGTACTTC
CASGGGLAVAYEQYF
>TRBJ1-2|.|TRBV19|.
TGTGCCAGTAGTATAACCCGCTTTGAGAGCTACACCTTC
CASSITRFESYTF
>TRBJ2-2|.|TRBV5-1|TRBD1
TGCGCCAGCAGCGCGGGGACAGGTAACACCGGGGAGCTGTTTTTT
CASSAGTGNTGELFF
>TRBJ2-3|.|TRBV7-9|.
TGTGCCAGCAGCCGAACACAGGGAACAGATACGCAGTATTTT
CASSRTQGTDTQYF
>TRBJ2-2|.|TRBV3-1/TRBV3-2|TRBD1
TGTGCCAGCAGCCGATCGGGACAGGCCCCCCTGGGCGGGGAGCTGTTTTTT
CASSRSGQAPLGGELFF
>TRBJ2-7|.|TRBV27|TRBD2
TGTGCCAGCAGTCCCACCCTAGCGGGAGAGCAGTACTTC
CASSPTLAGEQYF
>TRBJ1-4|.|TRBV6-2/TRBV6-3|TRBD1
TGTGCCAGCAGCCGTCAGCCGACAGGGGCGGATGAAAAACTGTTTTTT
CASSRQPTGADEKLFF
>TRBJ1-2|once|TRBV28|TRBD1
TGTGCCAGCAGTGCCCGGGACAGGGGTAGCTACACCTTC
CASSARDRGSYTF
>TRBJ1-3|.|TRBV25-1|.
TGTGCCAGCAGGGGAAACACCATATATTTT
CASRGNTIYF
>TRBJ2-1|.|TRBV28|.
TGTGCCAGCAGTTTACGGGCTAGCGCGAGCCGGGGCACACACAATGAGCAGTTCTTC
CASSLRASASRGTHNEQFF
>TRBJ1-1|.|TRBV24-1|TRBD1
TGTGCCACCAGTGACCCCGGGACAGGGGAAGCTTTCTTT
CATSDPGTGEAFF
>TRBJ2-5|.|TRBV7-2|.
TGTGCCAGCAGCTTAGCCTTGGGAAGGGGACAAGAGACCCAGTACTTC
CASSLALGRGQETQYF
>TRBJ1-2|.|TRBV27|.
TGTGCCAGCGGGGCCGCACAGGGCTACACCTTC
CASGAAQGYTF
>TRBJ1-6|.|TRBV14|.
TGTGCCAGCAGGGTTCGGGGATATAATTCACCCCTCCACTTT
CASRVRGYNSPLHF
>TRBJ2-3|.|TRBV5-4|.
TGTGCCAGCAGCTTCCCGGGAACCCGCATTCAAGATACGCAGTATTTT
CASSFPGTRIQDTQYF
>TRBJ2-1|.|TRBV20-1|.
TGCAGTGCTAGTAAGCAGGCACCTATGTACAATGAGCAGTTCTTC
CSASKQAPMYNEQFF
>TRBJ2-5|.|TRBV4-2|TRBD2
TGTGCCAGCAGCCAAGGTGGGGGGGGAGAAGAGACCCAGTACTTC
CASSQGGGGEETQYF
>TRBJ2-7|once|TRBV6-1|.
TGTGCCAGCAGTGAAGCCTACGAGCAGTACTTC
CASSEAYEQYF
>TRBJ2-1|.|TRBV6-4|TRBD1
TGTGCCAGCAGTCGTACCCCTGGACAGGGGCGCAACAATGAGCAGTTCTTC
CASSRTPGQGRNNEQFF
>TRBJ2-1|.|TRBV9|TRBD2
TGTGCCAGCAGTAATAGCGGGACCGGGGACAATGAGCAGTTCTTC
CASSNSGTGDNEQFF
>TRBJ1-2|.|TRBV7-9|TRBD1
TGTGCCAGCAGCTCCCACGGGGGGGGGACAGTTCCCTACACCTTC
CASSSHGGGTVPYTF
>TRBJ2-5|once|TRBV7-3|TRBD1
TGTGCCAGCAGCTTGACAGGGAAAGAGACCCAGTACTTC
CASSLTGKETQYF
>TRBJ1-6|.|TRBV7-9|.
TGTGCCAGCAGCGGGGCCTCAAATTCACCCCTCCACTTT
CASSGASNSPLHF
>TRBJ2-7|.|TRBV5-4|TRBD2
TGTGCCAGCAGCTTGGGACTAGCGGGAGCCTCATTCAGCTCCTACGAGCAGTACTTC
CASSLGLAGASFSSYEQYF
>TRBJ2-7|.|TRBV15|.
TGTGCCACCAGCACTGGGGTAACCCCCTACGAGCAGTACTTC
CATSTGVTPYEQYF
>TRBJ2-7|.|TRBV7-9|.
TGTGCCAGCAGCTTTAAAGGGGTCGAGCAGTACTTC
CASSFKGVEQYF
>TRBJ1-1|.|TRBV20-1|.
TGCAGTGCTAGTGAATTGGGGTTTCCCATGAACACTGAAGCTTTCTTT
CSASELGFPMNTEAFF
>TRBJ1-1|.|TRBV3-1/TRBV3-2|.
TGTGCCAGCAGCCAAACCCGTGGAGTCTCTGTGAACACTGAAGCTTTCTTT
CASSQTRGVSVNTEAFF
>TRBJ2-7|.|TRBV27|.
TGTGCCAGCAGTTTAGACAGCTCCTACGAGCAGTACTTC
CASSLDSSYEQYF
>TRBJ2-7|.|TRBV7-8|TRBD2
TGTGCCAGCAGCTTTCTTTTGGGGACTAGCGGTTCCTACGAGCAGTACTTC
CASSFLLGTSGSYEQYF
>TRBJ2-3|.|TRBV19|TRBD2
TGTGCCAGTAGTGGACTAGTTTTTGGGGCAGATACGCAGTATTTT
CASSGLVFGADTQYF
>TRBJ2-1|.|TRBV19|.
TGTGCCAGTACGAGCGGTCTTGAGCAGTTCTTC
CASTSGLEQFF
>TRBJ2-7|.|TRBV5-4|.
TGTGCCAGCAGCTTCGAGTGGCACGAGCAGTACTTC
CASSFEWHEQYF
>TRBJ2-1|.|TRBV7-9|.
TGTGCCAGCAGCCCCAGCGGCCAGGGATACTACAATGAGCAGTTCTTC
CASSPSGQGYYNEQFF
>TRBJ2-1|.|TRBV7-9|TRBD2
TGTGCCACCGAATGGACGGGTAGCGGGATTCCCGAGGGTTACAATGAGCAGTTCTTC
CATEWTGSGIPEGYNEQFF
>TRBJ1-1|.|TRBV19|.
TGTGCCAGTAGTATTGGTCACACTGAAGCTTTCTTT
CASSIGHTEAFF
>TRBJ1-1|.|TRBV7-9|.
TGTGCCAGCTCCTCACTAACACGGGCGGGGACTGAAGCTTTCTTT
CASSSLTRAGTEAFF
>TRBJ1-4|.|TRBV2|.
TGTGCCAGCAGTGCCTCACCCGAGAAACTGTTTTTT
CASSASPEKLFF